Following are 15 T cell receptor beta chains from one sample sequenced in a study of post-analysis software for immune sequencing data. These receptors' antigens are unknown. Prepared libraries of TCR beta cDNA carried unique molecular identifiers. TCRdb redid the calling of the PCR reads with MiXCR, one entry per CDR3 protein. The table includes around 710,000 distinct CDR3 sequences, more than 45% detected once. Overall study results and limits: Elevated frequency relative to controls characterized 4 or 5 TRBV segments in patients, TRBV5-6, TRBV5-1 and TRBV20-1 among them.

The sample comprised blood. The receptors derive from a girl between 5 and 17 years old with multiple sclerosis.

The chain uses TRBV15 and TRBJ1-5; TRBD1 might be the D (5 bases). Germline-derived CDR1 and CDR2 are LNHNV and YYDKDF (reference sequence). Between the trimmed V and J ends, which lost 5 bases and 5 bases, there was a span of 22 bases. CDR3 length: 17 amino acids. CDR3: CATSLLWGISNHQPQHF. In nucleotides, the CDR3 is TGTGCCACCAGCCTTCTTTGGGGGATCTCCAATCATCAGCCCCAGCATTTT.

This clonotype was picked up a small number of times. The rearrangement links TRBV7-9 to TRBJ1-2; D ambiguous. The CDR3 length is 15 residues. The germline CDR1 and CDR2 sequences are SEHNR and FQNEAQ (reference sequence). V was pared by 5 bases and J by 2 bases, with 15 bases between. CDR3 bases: TGTGCCAGCAGCGGCTTAGGGCCTACCAACTATGGCTACACCTTC. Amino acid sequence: CASSGLGPTNYGYTF.

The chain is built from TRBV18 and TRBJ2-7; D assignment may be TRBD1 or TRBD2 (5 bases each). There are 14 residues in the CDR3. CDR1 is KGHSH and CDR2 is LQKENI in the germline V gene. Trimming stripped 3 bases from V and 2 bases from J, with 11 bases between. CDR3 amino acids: CASSPRGTAYEQYF. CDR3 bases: TGTGCCAGCTCACCGAGGGGCACCGCCTACGAGCAGTACTTC.

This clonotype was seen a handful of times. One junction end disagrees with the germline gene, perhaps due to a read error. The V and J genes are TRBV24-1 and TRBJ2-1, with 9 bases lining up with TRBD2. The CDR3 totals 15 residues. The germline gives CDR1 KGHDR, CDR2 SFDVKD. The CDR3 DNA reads TGTGCCACCAGTGACGGCGGGAGGGCCTACCATGAGCAGTTCTTC. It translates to CATSDGGRAYHEQFF.

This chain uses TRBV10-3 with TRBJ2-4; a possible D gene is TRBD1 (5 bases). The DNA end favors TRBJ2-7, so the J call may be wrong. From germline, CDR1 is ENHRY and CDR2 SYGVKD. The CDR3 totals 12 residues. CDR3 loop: CAISPRDSEQYF. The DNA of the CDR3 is TGTGCCATCAGTCCCAGGGATAGCGAGCAGTACTTC.

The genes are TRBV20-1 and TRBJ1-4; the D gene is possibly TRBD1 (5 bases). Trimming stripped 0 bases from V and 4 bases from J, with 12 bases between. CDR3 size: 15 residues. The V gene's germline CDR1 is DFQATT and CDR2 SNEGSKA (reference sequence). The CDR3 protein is CSARDPGQVNEKLFF. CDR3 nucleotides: TGCAGTGCTAGAGATCCGGGGCAGGTTAATGAAAAACTGTTTTTT.

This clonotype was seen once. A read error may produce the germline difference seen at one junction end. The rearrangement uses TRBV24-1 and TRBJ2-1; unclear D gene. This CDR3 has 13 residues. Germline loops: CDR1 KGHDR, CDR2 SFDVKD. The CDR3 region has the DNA TGTGCCACCAGGGATTTTTGGGGCAATGAGCAGTTCTTC. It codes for CATRDFWGNEQFF.

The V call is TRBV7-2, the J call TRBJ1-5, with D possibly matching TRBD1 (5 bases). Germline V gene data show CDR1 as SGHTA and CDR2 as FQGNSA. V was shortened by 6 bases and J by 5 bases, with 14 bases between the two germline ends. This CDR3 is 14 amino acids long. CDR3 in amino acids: CASRPPGTDQPQHF. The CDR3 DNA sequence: TGTGCCAGCAGGCCGCCGGGGACCGATCAGCCCCAGCATTTT.

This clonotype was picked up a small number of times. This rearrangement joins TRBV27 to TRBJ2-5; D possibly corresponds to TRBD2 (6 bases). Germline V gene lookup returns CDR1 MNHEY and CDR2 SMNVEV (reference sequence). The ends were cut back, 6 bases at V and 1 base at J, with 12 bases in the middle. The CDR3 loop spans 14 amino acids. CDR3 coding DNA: TGTGCCAGCAGATCCTTTAGCGGCCAAGAGACCCAGTACTTC. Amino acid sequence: CASRSFSGQETQYF.

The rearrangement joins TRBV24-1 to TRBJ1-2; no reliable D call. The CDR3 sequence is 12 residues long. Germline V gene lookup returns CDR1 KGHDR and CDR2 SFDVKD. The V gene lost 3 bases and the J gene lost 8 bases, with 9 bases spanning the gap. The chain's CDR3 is CATSDVHHGYTF. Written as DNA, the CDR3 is TGTGCCACCAGTGATGTCCATCACGGCTACACCTTC.

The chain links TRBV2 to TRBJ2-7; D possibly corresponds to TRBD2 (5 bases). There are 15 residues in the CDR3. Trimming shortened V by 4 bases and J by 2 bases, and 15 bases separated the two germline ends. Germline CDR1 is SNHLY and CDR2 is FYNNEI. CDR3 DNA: TGTGCCAGCAGTGGACTACGAGGGCGGCCCTACGAGCAGTACTTC. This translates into CASSGLRGRPYEQYF.

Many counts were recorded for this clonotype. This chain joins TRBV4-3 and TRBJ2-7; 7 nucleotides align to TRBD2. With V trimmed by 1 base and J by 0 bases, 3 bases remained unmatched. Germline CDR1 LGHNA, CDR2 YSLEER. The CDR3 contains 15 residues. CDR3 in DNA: TGCGCCAGCAGCCAAGCTAGCGGCAGCTCCTACGAGCAGTACTTC. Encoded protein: CASSQASGSSYEQYF.

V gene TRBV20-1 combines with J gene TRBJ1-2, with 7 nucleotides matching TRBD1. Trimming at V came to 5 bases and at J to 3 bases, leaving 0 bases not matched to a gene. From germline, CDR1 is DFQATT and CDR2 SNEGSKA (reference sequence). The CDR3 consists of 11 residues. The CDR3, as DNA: TGCAGTGCTGGGACAGACTATGGCTACACCTTC. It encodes CSAGTDYGYTF.

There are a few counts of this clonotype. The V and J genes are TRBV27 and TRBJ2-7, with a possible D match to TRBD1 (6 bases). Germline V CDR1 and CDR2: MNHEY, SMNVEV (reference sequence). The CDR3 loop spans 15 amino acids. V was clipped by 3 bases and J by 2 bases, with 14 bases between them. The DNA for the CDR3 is TGTGCCAGCAGTTTCCGAGGGGGTGGAACCTACGAGCAGTACTTC. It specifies CASSFRGGGTYEQYF.

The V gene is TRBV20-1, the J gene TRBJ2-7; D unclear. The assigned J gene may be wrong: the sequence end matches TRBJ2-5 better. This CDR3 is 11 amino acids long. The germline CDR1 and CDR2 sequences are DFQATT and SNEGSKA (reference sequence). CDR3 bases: TGCAGTGCTAGTATGGAAGAGACCCAGTACTTC. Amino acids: CSASMEETQYF.